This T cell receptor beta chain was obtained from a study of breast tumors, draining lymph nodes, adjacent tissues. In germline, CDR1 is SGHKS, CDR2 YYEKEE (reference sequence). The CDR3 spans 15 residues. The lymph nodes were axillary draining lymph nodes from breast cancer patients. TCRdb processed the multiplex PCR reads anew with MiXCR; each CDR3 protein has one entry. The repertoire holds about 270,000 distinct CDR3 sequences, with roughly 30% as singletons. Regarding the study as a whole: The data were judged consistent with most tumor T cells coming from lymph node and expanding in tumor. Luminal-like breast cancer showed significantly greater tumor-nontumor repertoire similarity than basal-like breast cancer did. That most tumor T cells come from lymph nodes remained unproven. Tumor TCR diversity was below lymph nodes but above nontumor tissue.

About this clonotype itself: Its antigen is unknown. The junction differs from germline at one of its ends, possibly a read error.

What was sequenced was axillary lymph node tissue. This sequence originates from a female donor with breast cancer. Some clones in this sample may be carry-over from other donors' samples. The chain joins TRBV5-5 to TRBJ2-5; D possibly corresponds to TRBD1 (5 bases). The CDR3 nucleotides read TGTGCCAGCAGCCTGGGGCAGCTATTCCAAGAGATCCAGTACTTC. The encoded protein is CASSLGQLFQEIQYF.